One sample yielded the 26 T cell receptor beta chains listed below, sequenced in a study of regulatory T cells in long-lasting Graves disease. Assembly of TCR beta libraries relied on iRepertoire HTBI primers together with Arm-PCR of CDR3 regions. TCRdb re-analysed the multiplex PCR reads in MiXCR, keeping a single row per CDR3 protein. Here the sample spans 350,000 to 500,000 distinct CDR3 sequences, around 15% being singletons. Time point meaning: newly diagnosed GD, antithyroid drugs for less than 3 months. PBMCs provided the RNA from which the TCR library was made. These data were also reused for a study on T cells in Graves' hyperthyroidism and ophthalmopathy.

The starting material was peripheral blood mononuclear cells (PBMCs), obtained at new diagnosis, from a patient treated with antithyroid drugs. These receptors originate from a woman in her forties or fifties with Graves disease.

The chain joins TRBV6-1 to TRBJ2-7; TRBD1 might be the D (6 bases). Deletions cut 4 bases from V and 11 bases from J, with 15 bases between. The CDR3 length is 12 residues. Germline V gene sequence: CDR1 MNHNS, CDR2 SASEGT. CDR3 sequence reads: CASSVSSGTKYF. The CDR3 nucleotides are TGTGCCAGCAGTGTCTCATCCGGGACAAAGTACTTC.

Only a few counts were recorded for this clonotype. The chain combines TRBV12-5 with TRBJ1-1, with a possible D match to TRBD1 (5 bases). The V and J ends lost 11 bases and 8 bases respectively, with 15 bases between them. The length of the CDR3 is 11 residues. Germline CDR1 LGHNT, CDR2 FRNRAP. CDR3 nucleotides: TGTGCTGGCAGGGAAGGCTGGGAAGCTTTCTTT. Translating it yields CAGREGWEAFF.

DNA of the CDR3: TGTGCCAGCAGCCCCAGACTAGCGGGAGATGTCGCAGATACGCAGTATTTT. It encodes CASSPRLAGDVADTQYF. The chain couples TRBV11-2 to TRBJ2-3; 12 nucleotides agree with TRBD2. The germline V gene encodes CDR1 SGHAT and CDR2 FQNNGV. This CDR3 spans 17 amino acids. The V gene end was trimmed by 5 bases and the J gene end by 4 bases; junction bases not matched to a gene: 10.

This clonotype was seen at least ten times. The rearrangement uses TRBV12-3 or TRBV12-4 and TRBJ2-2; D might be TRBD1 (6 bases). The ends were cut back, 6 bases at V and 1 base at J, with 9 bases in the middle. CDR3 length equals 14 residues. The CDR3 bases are TGTGCCAGCAGCCAACAGGGGAACACCGGGGAGCTGTTTTTT. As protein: CASSQQGNTGELFF.

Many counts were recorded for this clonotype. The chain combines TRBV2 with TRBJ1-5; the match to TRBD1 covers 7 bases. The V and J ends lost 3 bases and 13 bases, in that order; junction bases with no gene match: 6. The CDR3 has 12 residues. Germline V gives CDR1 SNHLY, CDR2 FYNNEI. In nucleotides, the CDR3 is TGTGCCAGCAGTGACGACAGGGTTTCTCAGCATTTT. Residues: CASSDDRVSQHF.

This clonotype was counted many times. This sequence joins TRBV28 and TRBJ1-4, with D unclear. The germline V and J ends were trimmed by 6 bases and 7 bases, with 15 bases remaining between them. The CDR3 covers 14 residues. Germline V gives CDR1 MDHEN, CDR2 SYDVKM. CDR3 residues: CASRPRRRSEKLFF. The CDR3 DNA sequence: TGTGCCAGCAGACCCAGACGACGGAGTGAAAAACTGTTTTTT.

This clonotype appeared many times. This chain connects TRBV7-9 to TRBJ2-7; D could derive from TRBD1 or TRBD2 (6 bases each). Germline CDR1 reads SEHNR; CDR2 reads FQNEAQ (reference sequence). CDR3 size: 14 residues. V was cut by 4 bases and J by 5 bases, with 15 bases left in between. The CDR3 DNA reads TGTGCCAGCAGCTACTGGGGGCGGGAAGACGAGCAGTACTTC. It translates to CASSYWGREDEQYF.

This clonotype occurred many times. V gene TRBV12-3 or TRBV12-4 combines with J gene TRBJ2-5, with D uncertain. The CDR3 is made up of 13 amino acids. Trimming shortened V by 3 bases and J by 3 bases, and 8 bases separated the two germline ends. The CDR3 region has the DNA TGTGCCAGCAGTTTTTGGCAGGAAGAGACCCAGTACTTC. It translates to CASSFWQEETQYF.

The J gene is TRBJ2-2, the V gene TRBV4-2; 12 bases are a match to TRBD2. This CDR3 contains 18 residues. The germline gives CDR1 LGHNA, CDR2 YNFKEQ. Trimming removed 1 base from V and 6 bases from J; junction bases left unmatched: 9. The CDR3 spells CASSQVGLAGKGAGELFF. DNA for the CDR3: TGTGCCAGCAGCCAAGTCGGACTAGCGGGAAAGGGGGCCGGGGAGCTGTTTTTT.

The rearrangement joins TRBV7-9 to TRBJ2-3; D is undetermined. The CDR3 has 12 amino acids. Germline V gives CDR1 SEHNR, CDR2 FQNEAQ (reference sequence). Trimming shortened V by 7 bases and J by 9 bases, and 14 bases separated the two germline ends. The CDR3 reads CASTRLVGTQYF. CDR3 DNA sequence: TGTGCCAGCACCCGCCTTGTGGGGACGCAGTATTTT. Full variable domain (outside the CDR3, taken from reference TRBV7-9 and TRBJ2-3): DTGVSQNPRHKITKRGQNVTFRCDPISEHNRLYWYRQTLGQGPEFLTYFQNEAQLEKSRLLSDRFSAERPKGSFSTLEIQRTEQGDSAMYLCASTRLVGTQYFGPGTRLTVL.

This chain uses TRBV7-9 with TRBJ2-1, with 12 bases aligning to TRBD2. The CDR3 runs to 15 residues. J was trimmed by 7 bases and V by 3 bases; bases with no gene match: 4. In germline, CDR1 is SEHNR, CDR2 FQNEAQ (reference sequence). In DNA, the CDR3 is TGTGCCAGCAGCTTCGCGACTAGCGGGGGAAATGAGCAGTTCTTC. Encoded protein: CASSFATSGGNEQFF.

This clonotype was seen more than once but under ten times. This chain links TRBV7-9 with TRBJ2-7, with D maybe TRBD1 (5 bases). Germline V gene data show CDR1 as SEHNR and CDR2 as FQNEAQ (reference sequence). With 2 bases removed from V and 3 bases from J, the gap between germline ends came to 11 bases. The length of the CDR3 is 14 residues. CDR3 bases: TGTGCCAGCAGCTTACCAGGGCCCGGCTACGAGCAGTACTTC. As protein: CASSLPGPGYEQYF.

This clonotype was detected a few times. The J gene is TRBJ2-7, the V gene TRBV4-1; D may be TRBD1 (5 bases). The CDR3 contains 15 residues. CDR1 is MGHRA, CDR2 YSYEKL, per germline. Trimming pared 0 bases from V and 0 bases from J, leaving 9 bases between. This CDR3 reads CASSQDAGFSYEQYF. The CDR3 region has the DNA TGCGCCAGCAGCCAAGACGCAGGGTTCTCCTACGAGCAGTACTTC.

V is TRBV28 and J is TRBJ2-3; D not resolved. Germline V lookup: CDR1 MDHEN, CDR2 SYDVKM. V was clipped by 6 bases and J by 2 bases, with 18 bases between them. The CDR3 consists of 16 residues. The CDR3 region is CASSTKTRALTDTQYF. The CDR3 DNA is TGTGCCAGCAGCACCAAGACCCGTGCTCTCACAGATACGCAGTATTTT.

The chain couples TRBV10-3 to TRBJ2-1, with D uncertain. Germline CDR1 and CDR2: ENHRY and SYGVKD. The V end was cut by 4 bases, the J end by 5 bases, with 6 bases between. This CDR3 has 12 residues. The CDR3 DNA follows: TGTGCCATCAGTGCTGGGGACAATGAGCAGTTCTTC. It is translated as CAISAGDNEQFF.

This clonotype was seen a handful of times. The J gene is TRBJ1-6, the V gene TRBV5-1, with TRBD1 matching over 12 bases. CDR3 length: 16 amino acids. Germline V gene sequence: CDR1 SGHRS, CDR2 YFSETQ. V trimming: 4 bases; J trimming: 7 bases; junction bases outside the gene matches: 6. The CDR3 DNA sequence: TGCGCCAGCAGCCCCGGGACAGGGGGCTCGAATTCACCCCTCCACTTT. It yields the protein CASSPGTGGSNSPLHF.

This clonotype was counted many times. CDR3 sequence (DNA): TGTGCCAGCAGTGAAGTCTGGGTGAACACTGAAGCTTTCTTT. Translation gives CASSEVWVNTEAFF. This chain uses TRBV2 with TRBJ1-1; D unresolved. Germline V gives CDR1 SNHLY, CDR2 FYNNEI. The ends were cut back, 1 base at V and 0 bases at J, with 6 bases in the middle. This CDR3 has 14 residues. Drawing the rest from reference TRBV2 and TRBJ1-1, the complete variable domain is EPEVTQTPSHQVTQMGQEVILRCVPISNHLYFYWYRQILGQKVEFLVSFYNNEISEKSEIFDDQFSVERPDGSNFTLKIRSTKLEDSAMYFCASSEVWVNTEAFFGQGTRLTVV.

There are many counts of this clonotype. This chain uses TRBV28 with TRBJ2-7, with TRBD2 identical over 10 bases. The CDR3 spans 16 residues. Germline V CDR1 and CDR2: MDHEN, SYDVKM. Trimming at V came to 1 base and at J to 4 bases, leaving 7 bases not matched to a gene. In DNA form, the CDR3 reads TGTGCCAGCAGTTTATTCTCCGGACTAGCGGCGTACGAGCAGTACTTC. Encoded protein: CASSLFSGLAAYEQYF.

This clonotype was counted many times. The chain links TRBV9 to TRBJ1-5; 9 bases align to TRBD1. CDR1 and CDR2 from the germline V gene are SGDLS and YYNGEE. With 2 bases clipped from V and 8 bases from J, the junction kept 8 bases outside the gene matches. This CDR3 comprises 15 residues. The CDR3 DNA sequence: TGTGCCAGCAGCGTGCGGGACAGGGAATGGGAGCCCCAGCATTTT. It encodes CASSVRDREWEPQHF.

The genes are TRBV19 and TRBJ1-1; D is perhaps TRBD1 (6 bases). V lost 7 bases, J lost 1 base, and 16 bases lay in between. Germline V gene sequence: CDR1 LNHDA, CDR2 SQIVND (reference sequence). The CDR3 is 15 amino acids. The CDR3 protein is CASTTSPGANTEAFF. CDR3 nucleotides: TGTGCCAGTACCACTTCACCAGGGGCGAACACTGAAGCTTTCTTT. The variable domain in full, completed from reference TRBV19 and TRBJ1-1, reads DGGITQSPKYLFRKEGQNVTLSCEQNLNHDAMYWYRQDPGQGLRLIYYSQIVNDFQKGDIAEGYSVSREKKESFPLTVTSAQKNPTAFYLCASTTSPGANTEAFFGQGTRLTVV.

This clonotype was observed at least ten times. The CDR3 region is CASSLATAYNEQFF. CDR3 DNA sequence: TGTGCCAGCAGTTTGGCTACCGCCTACAATGAGCAGTTCTTC. The rearrangement uses TRBV12-3 or TRBV12-4 and TRBJ2-1; unclear D gene. The V end was cut by 3 bases, the J end by 2 bases, with 8 bases between. This CDR3 comprises 14 residues.

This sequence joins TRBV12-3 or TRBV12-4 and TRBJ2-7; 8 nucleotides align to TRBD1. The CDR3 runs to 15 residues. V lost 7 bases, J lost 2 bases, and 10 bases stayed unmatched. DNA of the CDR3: TGTGCCAGCACCCCCCCCGTGGGACAGGCCTACGAGCAGTACTTC. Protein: CASTPPVGQAYEQYF.

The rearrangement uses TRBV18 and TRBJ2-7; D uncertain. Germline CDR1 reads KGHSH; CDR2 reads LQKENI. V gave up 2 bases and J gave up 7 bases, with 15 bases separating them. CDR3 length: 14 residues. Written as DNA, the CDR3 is TGTGCCAGCTCACCAGGCAGTATCCTGAGTGAGCAGTACTTC. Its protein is CASSPGSILSEQYF.

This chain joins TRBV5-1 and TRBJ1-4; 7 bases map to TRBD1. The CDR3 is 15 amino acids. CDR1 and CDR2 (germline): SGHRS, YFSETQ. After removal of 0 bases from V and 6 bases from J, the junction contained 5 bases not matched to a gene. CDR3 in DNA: TGCGCCAGCAGCTTGGCGGAGGGGGCGGATGAAAAACTGTTTTTT. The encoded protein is CASSLAEGADEKLFF.

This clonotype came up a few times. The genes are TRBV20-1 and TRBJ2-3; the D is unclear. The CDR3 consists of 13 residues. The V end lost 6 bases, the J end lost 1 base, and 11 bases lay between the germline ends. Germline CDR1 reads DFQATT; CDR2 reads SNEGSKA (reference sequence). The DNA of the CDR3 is TGCAGTGCGGGAACCGTCGGCACAGATACGCAGTATTTT. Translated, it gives CSAGTVGTDTQYF.

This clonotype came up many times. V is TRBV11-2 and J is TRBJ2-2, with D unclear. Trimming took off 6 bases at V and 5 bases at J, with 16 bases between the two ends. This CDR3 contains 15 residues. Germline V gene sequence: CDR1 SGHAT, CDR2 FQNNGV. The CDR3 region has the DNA TGTGCCAGCAGAAGGATAGCCGTGGGGACCGGGGAGCTGTTTTTT. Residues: CASRRIAVGTGELFF.